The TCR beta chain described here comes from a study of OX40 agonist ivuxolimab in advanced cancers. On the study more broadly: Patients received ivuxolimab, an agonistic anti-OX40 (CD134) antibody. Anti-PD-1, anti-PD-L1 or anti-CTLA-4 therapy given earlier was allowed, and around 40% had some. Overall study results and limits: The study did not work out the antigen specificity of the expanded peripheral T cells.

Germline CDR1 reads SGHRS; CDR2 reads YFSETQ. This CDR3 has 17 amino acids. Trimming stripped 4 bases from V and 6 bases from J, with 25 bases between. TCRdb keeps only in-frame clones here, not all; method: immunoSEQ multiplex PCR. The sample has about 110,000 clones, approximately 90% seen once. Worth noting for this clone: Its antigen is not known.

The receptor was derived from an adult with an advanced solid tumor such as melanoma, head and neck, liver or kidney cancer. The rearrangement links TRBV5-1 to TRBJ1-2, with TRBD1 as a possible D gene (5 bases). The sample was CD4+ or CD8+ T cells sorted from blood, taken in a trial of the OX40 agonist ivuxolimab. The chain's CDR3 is CASSLAWGQGVGNGYTF. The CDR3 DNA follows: TGCGCCAGCAGCCTGGCTTGGGGTCAGGGTGTCGGGAATGGCTACACCTTC.